Sequencing of this TCR beta chain was carried out in a study of cytomegalovirus exposure and HLA in healthy donors. Points from the study as a whole: Rare TCR sequences dominated, though some public TCRs recurred in many donors. Reported results showed that the classifier diagnosed cytomegalovirus status with high specificity and sensitivity. One later analysis, an examination of the approximately 130 validation repertoires, found that first-cohort TCR clusters tended to co-occur in them.

Regarding this clone: The antigen is not known.

Data came from immunoSEQ multiplex PCR; TCRdb stores just in-frame clones and leaves some out. This sample has tens of thousands of clones, with 90% to 95% found just once. Sequenced sample: PBMCs. The TCR originated in a man between 18 and 35 years old in good health and CMV-seropositive.

The chain's CDR3 is CATSRGTETQYF. In DNA, the CDR3 is TGTGCCACCAGCAGAGGCACTGAGACCCAGTACTTC. The chain combines TRBV15 with TRBJ2-5, with D unclear. This CDR3 contains 12 residues. The V end lost 1 base, the J end lost 5 bases, and 5 bases lay between the germline ends. Germline-derived CDR1 and CDR2 are LNHNV and YYDKDF (reference sequence).